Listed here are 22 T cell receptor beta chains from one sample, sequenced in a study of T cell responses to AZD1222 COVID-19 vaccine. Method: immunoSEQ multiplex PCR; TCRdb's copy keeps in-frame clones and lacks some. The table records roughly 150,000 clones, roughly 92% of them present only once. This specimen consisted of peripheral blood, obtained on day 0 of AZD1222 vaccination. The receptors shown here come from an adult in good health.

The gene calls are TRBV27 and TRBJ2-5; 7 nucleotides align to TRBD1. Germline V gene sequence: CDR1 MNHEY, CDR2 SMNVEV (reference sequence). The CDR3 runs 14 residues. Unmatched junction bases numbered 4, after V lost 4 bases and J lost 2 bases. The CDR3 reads CASSSRQGQETQYF. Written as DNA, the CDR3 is TGTGCCAGCAGTTCCAGACAGGGTCAAGAGACCCAGTACTTC.

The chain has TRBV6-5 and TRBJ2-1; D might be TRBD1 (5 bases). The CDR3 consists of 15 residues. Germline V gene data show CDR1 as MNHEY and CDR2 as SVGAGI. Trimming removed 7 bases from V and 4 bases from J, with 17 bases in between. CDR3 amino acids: CASTQGMGQYNEQFF. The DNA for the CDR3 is TGTGCCAGCACCCAGGGTATGGGGCAGTACAATGAGCAGTTCTTC.

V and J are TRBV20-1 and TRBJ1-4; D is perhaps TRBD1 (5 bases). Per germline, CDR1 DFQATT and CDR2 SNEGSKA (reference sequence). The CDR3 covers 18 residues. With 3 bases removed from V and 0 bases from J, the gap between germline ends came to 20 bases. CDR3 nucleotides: TGCAGTGCTAGTCCCATTGGGAGGGGCCTTGCAACTAATGAAAAACTGTTTTTT. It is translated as CSASPIGRGLATNEKLFF.

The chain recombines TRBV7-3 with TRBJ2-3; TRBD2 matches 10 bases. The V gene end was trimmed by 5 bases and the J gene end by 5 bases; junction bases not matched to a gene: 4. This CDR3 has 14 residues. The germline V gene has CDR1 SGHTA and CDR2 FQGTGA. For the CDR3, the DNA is TGTGCCAGCAGCCCTAGCGGGAGTGGAGATACGCAGTATTTT. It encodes CASSPSGSGDTQYF.

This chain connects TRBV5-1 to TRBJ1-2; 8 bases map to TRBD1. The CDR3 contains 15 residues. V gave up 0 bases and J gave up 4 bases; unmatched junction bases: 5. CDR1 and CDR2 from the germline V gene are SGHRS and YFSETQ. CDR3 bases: TGCGCCAGCAGCTTGGCTCCGGACAGGGCCTATGGCTACACCTTC. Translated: CASSLAPDRAYGYTF. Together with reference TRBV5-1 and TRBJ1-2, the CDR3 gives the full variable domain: KAGVTQTPRYLIKTRGQQVTLSCSPISGHRSVSWYQQTPGQGLQFLFEYFSETQRNKGNFPGRFSGRQFSNSRSEMNVSTLELGDSALYLCASSLAPDRAYGYTFGSGTRLTVV.

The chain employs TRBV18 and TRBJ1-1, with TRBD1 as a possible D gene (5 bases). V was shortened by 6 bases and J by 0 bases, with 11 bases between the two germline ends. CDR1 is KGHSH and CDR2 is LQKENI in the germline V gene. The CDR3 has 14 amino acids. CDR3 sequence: CASSGDGVNTEAFF. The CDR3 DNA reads TGTGCCAGCTCCGGGGACGGAGTGAACACTGAAGCTTTCTTT.

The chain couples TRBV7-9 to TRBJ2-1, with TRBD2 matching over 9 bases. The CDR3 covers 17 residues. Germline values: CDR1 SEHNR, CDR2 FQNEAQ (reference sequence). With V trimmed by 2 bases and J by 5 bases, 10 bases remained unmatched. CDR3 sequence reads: CASSLWGSGSLHNEQFF. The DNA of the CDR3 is TGTGCCAGCAGCTTATGGGGTAGCGGGAGCCTACACAATGAGCAGTTCTTC.

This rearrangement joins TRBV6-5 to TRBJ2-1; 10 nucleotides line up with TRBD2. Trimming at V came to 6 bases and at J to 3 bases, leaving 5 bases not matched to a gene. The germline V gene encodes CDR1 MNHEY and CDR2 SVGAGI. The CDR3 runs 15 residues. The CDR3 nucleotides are TGTGCCAGCAGCCTGACTAGCGGGCACTACAATGAGCAGTTCTTC. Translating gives CASSLTSGHYNEQFF.

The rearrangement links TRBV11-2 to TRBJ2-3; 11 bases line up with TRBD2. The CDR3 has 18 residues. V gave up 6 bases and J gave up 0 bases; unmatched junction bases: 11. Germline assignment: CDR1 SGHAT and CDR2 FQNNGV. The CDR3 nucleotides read TGTGCCAGCAGTTCCGGGACTAGCGGCTTTATTAGCACAGATACGCAGTATTTT. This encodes CASSSGTSGFISTDTQYF.

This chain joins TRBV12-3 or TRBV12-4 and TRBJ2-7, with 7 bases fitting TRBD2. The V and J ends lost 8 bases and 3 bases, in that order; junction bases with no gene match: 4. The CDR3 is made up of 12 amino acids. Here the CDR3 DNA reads TGTGCCAGCCTGGGGGGGGGCTACGAGCAGTACTTC. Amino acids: CASLGGGYEQYF.

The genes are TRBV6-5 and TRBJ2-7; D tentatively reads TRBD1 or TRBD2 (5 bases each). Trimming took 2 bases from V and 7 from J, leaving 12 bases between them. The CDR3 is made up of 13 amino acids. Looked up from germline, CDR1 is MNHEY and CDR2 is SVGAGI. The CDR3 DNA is TGTGCCAGCAGTTACCAACTTGGGGGAGAGCAGTACTTC. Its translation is CASSYQLGGEQYF.

The DNA for the CDR3 is TGTGCCGTATCGGGACGTCCTGGAAACACCATATATTTT. Protein product: CAVSGRPGNTIYF. The chain couples TRBV6-5 to TRBJ1-3, with D possibly matching TRBD1 (5 bases). Germline CDR1 and CDR2: MNHEY and SVGAGI. Trimming took off 11 bases at V and 2 bases at J, with 13 bases between the two ends. The CDR3 is made up of 13 amino acids.

The CDR3 loop reads CASSFRLNEKLFF. CDR3 sequence (DNA): TGTGCCAGCAGCTTCCGCCTTAATGAAAAACTGTTTTTT. The V and J genes are TRBV11-1 and TRBJ1-4, with unresolved D. The CDR3 loop spans 13 amino acids. V was cut by 3 bases and J by 4 bases, with 6 bases left in between. Germline V gene sequence: CDR1 SGHAT, CDR2 FQDESV (reference sequence).

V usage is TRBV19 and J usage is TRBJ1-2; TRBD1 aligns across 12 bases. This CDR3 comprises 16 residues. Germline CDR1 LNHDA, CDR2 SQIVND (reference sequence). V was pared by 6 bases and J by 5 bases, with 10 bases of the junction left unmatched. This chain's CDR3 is CASSPAGTGGRYGYTF. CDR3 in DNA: TGTGCCAGTAGCCCCGCGGGGACAGGGGGCCGATATGGCTACACCTTC.

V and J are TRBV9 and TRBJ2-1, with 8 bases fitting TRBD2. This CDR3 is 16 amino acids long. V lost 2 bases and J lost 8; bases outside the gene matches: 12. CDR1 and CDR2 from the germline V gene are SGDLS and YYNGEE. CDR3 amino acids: CASSVGGAGASDEQFF. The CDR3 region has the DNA TGTGCCAGCAGCGTGGGAGGAGCGGGGGCCTCGGATGAGCAGTTCTTC.

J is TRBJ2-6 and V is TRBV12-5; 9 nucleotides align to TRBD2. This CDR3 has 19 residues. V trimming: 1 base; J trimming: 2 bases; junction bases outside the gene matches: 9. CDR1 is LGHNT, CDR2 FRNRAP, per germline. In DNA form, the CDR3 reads TGTGCTAGTGGTTTGGCGCTTGGGACTAGCAATACTGGGGCCAACGTCCTGACTTTC. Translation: CASGLALGTSNTGANVLTF.

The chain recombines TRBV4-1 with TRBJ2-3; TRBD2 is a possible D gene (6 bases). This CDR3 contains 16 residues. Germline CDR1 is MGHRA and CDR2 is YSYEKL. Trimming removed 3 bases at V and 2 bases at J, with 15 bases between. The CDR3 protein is CASSHLTRAITDTQYF. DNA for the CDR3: TGCGCCAGCAGCCACTTGACTAGAGCTATCACAGATACGCAGTATTTT.

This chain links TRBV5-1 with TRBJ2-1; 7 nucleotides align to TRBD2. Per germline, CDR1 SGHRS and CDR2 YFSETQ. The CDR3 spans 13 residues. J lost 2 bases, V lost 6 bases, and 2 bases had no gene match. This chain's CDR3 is CASKRETYNEQFF. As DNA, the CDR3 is TGCGCCAGCAAGCGGGAAACCTACAATGAGCAGTTCTTC. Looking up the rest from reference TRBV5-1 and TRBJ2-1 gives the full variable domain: KAGVTQTPRYLIKTRGQQVTLSCSPISGHRSVSWYQQTPGQGLQFLFEYFSETQRNKGNFPGRFSGRQFSNSRSEMNVSTLELGDSALYLCASKRETYNEQFFGPGTRLTVL.

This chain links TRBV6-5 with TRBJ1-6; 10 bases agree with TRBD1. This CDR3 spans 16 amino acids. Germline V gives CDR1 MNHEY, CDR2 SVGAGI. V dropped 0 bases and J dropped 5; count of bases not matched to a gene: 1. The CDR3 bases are TGTGCCAGCAGTTACTCGGGACAGGGGAATAATTCACCCCTCCACTTT. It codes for CASSYSGQGNNSPLHF.

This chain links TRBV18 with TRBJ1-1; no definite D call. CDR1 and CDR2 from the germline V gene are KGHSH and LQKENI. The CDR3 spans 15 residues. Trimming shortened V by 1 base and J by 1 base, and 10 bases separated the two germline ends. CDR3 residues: CASSPRGTRNTEAFF. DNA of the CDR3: TGTGCCAGCTCACCACGAGGTACAAGGAACACTGAAGCTTTCTTT.

CDR3 sequence reads: CATRGARQGDTQYF. In DNA form, the CDR3 reads TGTGCCACCAGGGGGGCCCGACAGGGAGATACGCAGTATTTT. The rearrangement links TRBV15 to TRBJ2-3, with TRBD1 matching over 7 bases. Germline CDR1 and CDR2: LNHNV and YYDKDF (reference sequence). Unmatched junction bases numbered 8, after V lost 6 bases and J lost 5 bases. The length of the CDR3 is 14 residues.

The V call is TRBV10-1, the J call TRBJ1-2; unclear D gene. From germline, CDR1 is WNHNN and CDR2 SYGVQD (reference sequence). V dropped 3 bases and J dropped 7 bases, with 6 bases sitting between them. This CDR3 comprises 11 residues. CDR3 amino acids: CASSDGSGYTF. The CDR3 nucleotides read TGCGCCAGCAGTGACGGGTCTGGCTACACCTTC.